This T cell receptor (beta chain) was sequenced for a study of shared clonotypes between healthy human individuals. General study points: Generation probabilities of non-shared clonotypes were lower (relative to those shared by all four donors). Memory subsets generally showed lower estimated richness than naive subsets.

As to this clone: Its antigen is as yet unknown.

Per the original data handling: Owing to the provision of junction-only sequences devoid of quality scores by immunoSEQ, filtering differed. This table comes from immunoSEQ multiplex PCR, and its TCRdb copy is limited to in-frame clones, with some not included. V and J calls and clone size are given by that table; D and trimming were obtained from the DNA. The repertoire holds about 1 million clones, with approximately 68% as singletons. This CDR3 has 15 residues. Trimming took 1 base from V and 3 from J, leaving 13 bases between them. Germline values: CDR1 SGHAT, CDR2 FQDESV (reference sequence). This sequence originates from a man aged 18 to 29 in good health. Material: memory CD4+ T cells sorted from blood. As to subset: CD45RA-negative fraction. V and J are TRBV11-1 and TRBJ2-7; TRBD1 or TRBD2 may be the D gene (5 bases each). Here the CDR3 reads CASSLGDGGYYEQYF. The DNA of the CDR3 is TGTGCCAGCAGCTTAGGGGACGGAGGTTACTACGAGCAGTACTTC.